The 27 T cell receptor beta chains given below trace back to one sample, sequenced in a study of blood T cell repertoires in COVID-19. Libraries were prepared by immunoSEQ multiplex PCR; TCRdb keeps only in-frame clonotypes and omits some of them. The sample shows 250,000 or so clones, roughly 90% of them seen only once. The sequencing sample was made of peripheral blood. The source is a man in his 60s with acute or convalescent COVID-19.

The rearrangement uses TRBV6-5 and TRBJ1-6; TRBD1 aligns across 7 bases. Germline V gene data show CDR1 as MNHEY and CDR2 as SVGAGI. The CDR3 covers 14 residues. V gave up 6 bases and J gave up 14 bases; unmatched junction bases: 13. The DNA of the CDR3 is TGTGCCAGCAGCCGACGCACAGGGGTCTCATCCCTCCACTTT. Translation gives CASSRRTGVSSLHF.

This chain joins TRBV28 and TRBJ1-3; D might be TRBD1 (5 bases). Trimming cost V 5 bases and J 0 bases, with 17 bases left between them. Germline V CDR1 and CDR2: MDHEN, SYDVKM. The CDR3 is made up of 17 amino acids. The CDR3 spells CASSLPEGVSSGNTIYF. The DNA of the CDR3 is TGTGCCAGCAGTCTACCCGAAGGGGTAAGCTCTGGAAACACCATATATTTT. Combining the CDR3 with reference TRBV28 and TRBJ1-3 gives the whole variable domain DVKVTQSSRYLVKRTGEKVFLECVQDMDHENMFWYRQDPGLGLRLIYFSYDVKMKEKGDIPEGYSVSREKKERFSLILESASTNQTSMYLCASSLPEGVSSGNTIYFGEGSWLTVV.

This chain uses TRBV5-8 with TRBJ1-3; TRBD1 matches at 8 bases. V was pared by 8 bases and J by 1 base, with 8 bases of the junction left unmatched. Looked up from germline, CDR1 is SGHTS and CDR2 is YDEGEE. The CDR3 spans 15 residues. In DNA, the CDR3 is TGTGCCAGTTCACAGGGGGTCATATCTGGAAACACCATATATTTT. This sequence encodes CASSQGVISGNTIYF. Based on the CDR3 plus reference TRBV5-8 and TRBJ1-3, the full variable domain is EAGVTQSPTHLIKTRGQQATLRCSPISGHTSVYWYQQALGLGLQFLLWYDEGEERNRGNFPPRFSGRQFPNYSSELNVNALELEDSALYLCASSQGVISGNTIYFGEGSWLTVV.

This chain links TRBV11-2 with TRBJ1-1, with no clear D. The germline V gene has CDR1 SGHAT and CDR2 FQNNGV. V lost 3 bases and J lost 1, with 18 bases in between. The CDR3 is 17 amino acids. The CDR3 nucleotides are TGTGCCAGCAGCTTCCTCGGGTCCTACCGGGGGAACACTGAAGCTTTCTTT. Amino acid sequence: CASSFLGSYRGNTEAFF.

The rearrangement links TRBV24-1 to TRBJ2-1, with 11 positions matching TRBD2. The CDR3 totals 15 residues. Germline lookup yields CDR1 KGHDR and CDR2 SFDVKD. V lost 4 bases to trimming and J lost 7 bases; unmatched junction nucleotides: 5. CDR3 amino acids: CATSEGSSGRNEQFF. CDR3 nucleotide sequence: TGTGCCACCAGTGAAGGGTCTAGCGGGAGGAATGAGCAGTTCTTC.

This chain connects TRBV7-9 to TRBJ2-1, with 10 bases matching TRBD2. Germline CDR1 reads SEHNR; CDR2 reads FQNEAQ (reference sequence). The V and J ends lost 3 bases and 8 bases, in that order; junction bases with no gene match: 19. The CDR3 spans 19 residues. The CDR3 DNA reads as TGTGCCAGCAGCTTTCCTCTAGCGGGAGACCTGGCGGGGGACCATGAGCAGTTCTTC. It encodes CASSFPLAGDLAGDHEQFF.

This clone came up once. The junction differs from germline at one of its ends, possibly a read error. The CDR3 sequence: CASSLALNTGELFF. The CDR3 DNA sequence: TGTGCTAGCAGCTTAGCGTTAAACACCGGGGAGCTGTTTTTT. The chain joins TRBV7-7 to TRBJ2-2; D perhaps matches TRBD2 (5 bases). The CDR3 totals 14 residues. Per germline, CDR1 SSHAT and CDR2 FNYEAQ (reference sequence).

This clone was detected only once. The chain is built from TRBV30 and TRBJ2-5, with D possibly matching TRBD2 (7 bases). Germline values: CDR1 GTSNPN, CDR2 SVGIG (reference sequence). Between the trimmed V and J ends, which lost 3 bases and 2 bases, there was a span of 13 bases. This CDR3 is built from 14 residues. CDR3 in DNA: TGTGCCTGGAGCCTCCGGGGGGCTCAAGAGACCCAGTACTTC. Its translation: CAWSLRGAQETQYF.

This clone was found a few times. J is TRBJ1-6 and V is TRBV19; 8 nucleotides agree with TRBD1. The trim removed 5 bases at V and 10 bases at J, leaving 7 bases unmatched. Germline CDR1 is LNHDA and CDR2 is SQIVND (reference sequence). This CDR3 is built from 14 residues. CDR3 DNA sequence: TGTGCCAGTAGTTCAACGACAGGGGAATCACCCCTCCACTTT. This encodes CASSSTTGESPLHF. Full variable domain (remainder filled in from reference TRBV19 and TRBJ1-6): DGGITQSPKYLFRKEGQNVTLSCEQNLNHDAMYWYRQDPGQGLRLIYYSQIVNDFQKGDIAEGYSVSREKKESFPLTVTSAQKNPTAFYLCASSSTTGESPLHFGNGTRLTVT.

V and J are TRBV5-1 and TRBJ2-7; 13 positions agree with TRBD2. CDR1 SGHRS and CDR2 YFSETQ come from the germline V gene. This CDR3 spans 16 amino acids. J was trimmed by 3 bases and V by 2 bases; bases with no gene match: 5. The CDR3 reads CASSFTGLAGDYEQYF. CDR3 nucleotide sequence: TGCGCCAGCAGCTTTACCGGACTAGCGGGAGACTACGAGCAGTACTTC.

This clone was found a few times. The rearrangement joins TRBV28 to TRBJ2-2; D uncertain. CDR1 MDHEN and CDR2 SYDVKM come from the germline V gene. V was trimmed by 5 bases and J by 5 bases, leaving 9 bases between them. CDR3 length: 13 amino acids. The CDR3 bases are TGTGCCAGCAGTCCCTTGAGTACCGGGGAGCTGTTTTTT. Amino acids: CASSPLSTGELFF. Full variable domain (missing parts from reference TRBV28 and TRBJ2-2): DVKVTQSSRYLVKRTGEKVFLECVQDMDHENMFWYRQDPGLGLRLIYFSYDVKMKEKGDIPEGYSVSREKKERFSLILESASTNQTSMYLCASSPLSTGELFFGEGSRLTVL.

J is TRBJ1-1 and V is TRBV6-5; 7 nucleotides align to TRBD1. The J segment lost 3 bases and the V segment lost 7 bases, leaving 11 bases of the junction unmatched. There are 15 residues in the CDR3. Germline values: CDR1 MNHEY, CDR2 SVGAGI. The CDR3 region has the DNA TGTGCCAGCAAAGGGACAGTCAGCGTCGACACTGAAGCTTTCTTT. Amino acids: CASKGTVSVDTEAFF.

The CDR3, as DNA: TGCGCCAGCAGCTTGGGAGACAGGGAGGGCAATCAGCCCCAGCATTTT. This sequence encodes CASSLGDREGNQPQHF. The chain links TRBV5-1 to TRBJ1-5, with 7 bases matching TRBD1. Trimming cost V 0 bases and J 2 bases; bases outside gene matches: 5. Germline CDR1 SGHRS, CDR2 YFSETQ. CDR3 length: 16 amino acids. Drawing the rest from reference TRBV5-1 and TRBJ1-5, the complete variable domain is KAGVTQTPRYLIKTRGQQVTLSCSPISGHRSVSWYQQTPGQGLQFLFEYFSETQRNKGNFPGRFSGRQFSNSRSEMNVSTLELGDSALYLCASSLGDREGNQPQHFGDGTRLSIL.

The rearrangement links TRBV5-6 to TRBJ2-3, with a tentative D call TRBD1 (5 bases). CDR3 length equals 13 residues. V lost 0 bases, J lost 5 bases, and 7 bases lay in between. CDR1 and CDR2 from the germline V gene are SGHDT and YYEEEE. The CDR3 bases are TGTGCCAGCAGCTTGGCCAGGGTAGATACGCAGTATTTT. Its protein product is CASSLARVDTQYF.

The rearrangement joins TRBV19 to TRBJ1-2; 8 bases agree with TRBD1. V dropped 5 bases and J dropped 5; count of bases not matched to a gene: 4. The germline gives CDR1 LNHDA, CDR2 SQIVND (reference sequence). The CDR3 extends over 13 amino acids. CDR3 sequence reads: CASSETGEYGYTF. The DNA of the CDR3 is TGTGCCAGTAGTGAGACAGGGGAATATGGCTACACCTTC.

The V call is TRBV7-3, the J call TRBJ2-3, with 8 bases lining up with TRBD2. The CDR3 length is 15 residues. V dropped 2 bases and J dropped 5; count of bases not matched to a gene: 6. Germline-derived CDR1 and CDR2 are SGHTA and FQGTGA. CDR3 in DNA: TGTGCCAGCAGCTTACAAGCGGGAGAGGTAGATACGCAGTATTTT. Encoded protein: CASSLQAGEVDTQYF.

The chain joins TRBV19 to TRBJ2-5; 12 nucleotides line up with TRBD2. From germline, CDR1 is LNHDA and CDR2 SQIVND (reference sequence). This CDR3 is built from 15 residues. With 5 bases clipped from V and 4 bases from J, the junction kept 5 bases outside the gene matches. The CDR3 DNA reads TGTGCCAGTAGTCCTCAGGGACTAGCGGGAGAGACCCAGTACTTC. Amino acids: CASSPQGLAGETQYF.

The chain is built from TRBV5-4 and TRBJ2-5; D may be TRBD1 (6 bases). This CDR3 comprises 12 residues. Germline lookup yields CDR1 SGHNT and CDR2 YYREEE (reference sequence). Trimming stripped 4 bases from V and 6 bases from J, with 10 bases between. The CDR3 is CASSTGRKTQYF. As DNA, the CDR3 is TGTGCCAGCAGCACAGGGCGAAAGACCCAGTACTTC.

This rearrangement joins TRBV19 to TRBJ2-5, with a weak D call TRBD2 (5 bases). Germline V lookup: CDR1 LNHDA, CDR2 SQIVND (reference sequence). The CDR3 loop spans 15 amino acids. Trimming removed 3 bases from V and 5 bases from J, with 16 bases in between. The CDR3 coding sequence is TGTGCCAGTAGTATCCAGGCCACGAGGGTTGAGACCCAGTACTTC. This sequence encodes CASSIQATRVETQYF.

The rearrangement uses TRBV4-3 and TRBJ2-5; TRBD2 aligns across 7 bases. The CDR3 loop spans 15 amino acids. The germline CDR1 and CDR2 sequences are LGHNA and YSLEER. J lost 5 bases, V lost 1 base, and 7 bases had no gene match. CDR3 protein: CASSQVGGSRETQYF. In nucleotides, the CDR3 is TGCGCCAGCAGCCAAGTGGGCGGGAGTAGGGAGACCCAGTACTTC.

The chain couples TRBV14 to TRBJ2-5, with 7 bases identical to TRBD1. CDR1 and CDR2 (germline): SGHDN, FVKESK. CDR3 length: 15 amino acids. V lost 4 bases, J lost 5 bases, and 10 bases stayed unmatched. In DNA, the CDR3 is TGTGCCAGCAGCCCTCTCGGGACAGCGACGGAGACCCAGTACTTC. As protein: CASSPLGTATETQYF.

The rearrangement joins TRBV27 to TRBJ2-7; 10 nucleotides line up with TRBD1. The CDR3 consists of 15 residues. Germline CDR1 is MNHEY and CDR2 is SMNVEV (reference sequence). The ends lost 3 bases at V and 2 bases at J; junction bases unmatched: 4. The CDR3 region is CASSFRTGGPYEQYF. The CDR3 DNA reads as TGTGCCAGCAGTTTCAGGACAGGGGGGCCCTACGAGCAGTACTTC.

CDR3 amino acids: CASSASRDTQYF. As DNA, the CDR3 is TGTGCCAGCAGCGCCTCCAGGGATACGCAGTATTTT. The chain has TRBV11-3 and TRBJ2-3; D gene uncertain. V lost 5 bases and J 6 bases, leaving 9 bases between the germline ends. This CDR3 spans 12 amino acids. Germline CDR1 is SGHNT and CDR2 is YENEEA.

This clone was found once. The V and J genes are TRBV5-1 and TRBJ1-4; TRBD1 might be the D (6 bases). Trimming removed 2 bases from V and 8 bases from J, with 13 bases in between. The germline V gene has CDR1 SGHRS and CDR2 YFSETQ. The CDR3 is 14 residues long. This chain's CDR3 is CASSLQGGEEKLFF. Written as DNA, the CDR3 is TGCGCCAGCAGCTTACAGGGTGGGGAAGAAAAACTGTTTTTT.

This clone showed up just once. The rearrangement joins TRBV11-1 to TRBJ1-2; 8 bases are a match to TRBD1. CDR3 length: 16 amino acids. Unmatched junction bases numbered 8, after V lost 5 bases and J lost 0 bases. Germline V lookup: CDR1 SGHAT, CDR2 FQDESV (reference sequence). CDR3 sequence: CASSQQGQEANYGYTF. CDR3 nucleotides: TGTGCCAGCAGCCAACAGGGACAGGAAGCTAACTATGGCTACACCTTC.

The sample holds one count of this clone. The CDR3 protein is CACKRGFEAFF. The CDR3, as DNA: TGTGCCTGTAAGCGAGGGTTTGAAGCTTTCTTT. The chain couples TRBV30 to TRBJ1-1; unclear D gene. Trimming left V 6 bases short and J 7 bases short, with 12 bases between. The germline V gene has CDR1 GTSNPN and CDR2 SVGIG (reference sequence). The CDR3 is 11 amino acids.

The CDR3 sequence is CASSRPGQGNQPQHF. Here the CDR3 DNA reads TGTGCCAGCAGTCGACCGGGACAGGGTAATCAGCCCCAGCATTTT. The chain recombines TRBV6-5 with TRBJ1-5, with 9 bases lining up with TRBD1. With 5 bases clipped from V and 4 bases from J, the junction kept 6 bases outside the gene matches. Germline CDR1 is MNHEY and CDR2 is SVGAGI. The CDR3 sequence is 15 residues long.